This is a list of T cell receptor beta chains from one sample in a study of cytomegalovirus exposure and HLA in healthy donors. Clones were sequenced by immunoSEQ multiplex PCR, and TCRdb holds only the in-frame ones, with some missing. The sample holds 150,000 to 200,000 clones, about 80% seen once. The sequenced material came from PBMCs. The receptors here all came from a woman aged 40 to 50 in good health and CMV-seronegative. The CDR3 runs from the conserved cysteine through the conserved F or W. D genes are given only for firm matches. Where a row states a size, it is once, few, many or the class of an expanded clone; other rows omit it.

j_gene	v_gene	d_gene	abundance	CDR3nt	CDR3aa
TRBJ2-1	TRBV27	TRBD2	-	TGTGCCAGCAGTCCAAGCGGGAGATCTAATGAGCAGTTCTTC	CASSPSGRSNEQFF
TRBJ2-7	TRBV7-9	-	-	TGTGCCAGCAGCCCACGGGACACCTCCTACGAGCAGTACTTC	CASSPRDTSYEQYF
TRBJ2-7	TRBV6-6	TRBD2	-	TGTGCCAGCTTCAACCCAGCGGGAGGCCACTACGAGCAGTACTTC	CASFNPAGGHYEQYF
TRBJ2-3	TRBV29-1	TRBD1	-	TGCAGCGTCGACCCACAGGGGGCCGCGGCAGATACGCAGTATTTT	CSVDPQGAAADTQYF
TRBJ1-2	TRBV7-8	-	-	TGTGCCAGCAGCTTAGAGGGCGGAGGCTATGGCTACACCTTC	CASSLEGGGYGYTF
TRBJ2-6	TRBV6-1	TRBD1	-	TGTGCCAGCAGGGGGACAGCTGGGGCCAACGTCCTGACTTTC	CASRGTAGANVLTF
TRBJ2-1	TRBV19	TRBD2	-	TGTGCCAGTAGTTCTCCGGGACTAGCTTTCAATGAGCAGTTCTTC	CASSSPGLAFNEQFF
TRBJ2-1	TRBV20-1	-	once	TGCAGTGCTAGAGAGCTAGATGAGCAGTTCTTC	CSARELDEQFF
TRBJ2-7	TRBV7-9	-	-	TGTGCCAGCAGCCCTACGGTCGGGATTGAGCAGTACTTC	CASSPTVGIEQYF
TRBJ1-2	TRBV19	-	-	TGTGCCAGTAGTGCCCGGGAGGGAGCGATTCGAGGCTACACCTTC	CASSAREGAIRGYTF
TRBJ1-2	TRBV5-6	-	-	TGTGCCAGCATCCACTTTCAGGGGCGGAGAGCTAACTATGGCTACACCTTC	CASIHFQGRRANYGYTF
TRBJ2-7	TRBV9	TRBD1	-	TGTGCCAGCAGCGCGAGGGGGCGCGACGAGCAGTACTTC	CASSARGRDEQYF
TRBJ1-1	TRBV5-1	-	few	TGCGCCAGCAGCTTGGCCCAGGGGAACACTGAAGCTTTCTTT	CASSLAQGNTEAFF
TRBJ1-5	TRBV2	-	few	TGTGCCAGTGACAGGAGCGGCAATCAGCCCCAGCATTTT	CASDRSGNQPQHF
TRBJ2-2	TRBV5-6	-	-	TGTGCCAGCAGCAGAATCGACAGCACCGGGGAGCTGTTTTTT	CASSRIDSTGELFF
TRBJ2-2	TRBV5-1	TRBD1	-	TGCGCCAGCAGGGGAAGGGACAGCGGCTCCATTCATGCCGGGGAGCTGTTTTTT	CASRGRDSGSIHAGELFF
TRBJ1-4	TRBV7-9	-	-	TGTGCCAGCAGCTTAACAGAAGCAACTAATGAAAAACTGTTTTTT	CASSLTEATNEKLFF
TRBJ2-7	TRBV6-6	TRBD1	-	TGTGCTACCGGGACAGGGGGGGAGCAGTACTTC	CATGTGGEQYF
TRBJ1-2	TRBV19	-	few	TGTGCCAGTAGTATCTCGAGTCGGGAACCCTATGGCTACACCTTC	CASSISSREPYGYTF
TRBJ2-2	TRBV19	TRBD2	-	TGTGCCAGTAGTCTCGGGAGGAGTAATACCGGGGAGCTGTTTTTT	CASSLGRSNTGELFF
TRBJ1-5	TRBV12-5	-	-	TGTGCTAGTGGCTTCGGGATCCTGGATCAGCCCCAGCATTTT	CASGFGILDQPQHF
TRBJ1-4	TRBV2	TRBD1	-	TGTGCCAGCAGTCCGACAGGGCGTAGGGAAAAACTGTTTTTT	CASSPTGRREKLFF
TRBJ1-6	TRBV7-9	-	-	TGTGCCAGCAGCTTACAGACAAGTAATTCACCCCTCCACTTT	CASSLQTSNSPLHF
TRBJ1-5	TRBV6-4	TRBD1	-	TGTGCCAGCAGAGCTCGGGACAGGGGCCAGCCCCAGCATTTT	CASRARDRGQPQHF
TRBJ2-7	TRBV2	TRBD2	-	TGTGCCAGCAGCCTGACTAGCGGGAACTCCTACGAGCAGTACTTC	CASSLTSGNSYEQYF
TRBJ1-5	TRBV15	-	-	TGTGCCACCAGCAGAGGCGGCAGGGCAAGCAATCAGCCCCAGCATTTT	CATSRGGRASNQPQHF
TRBJ2-2	TRBV27	TRBD1	-	TGTGCCAGCAGGCGACAGGGTAGCACCGGGGAGCTGTTTTTT	CASRRQGSTGELFF
TRBJ1-1	TRBV10-3	-	-	TGTGCCATCAGTGACCCGAACAGGGTACACACTGAAGCTTTCTTT	CAISDPNRVHTEAFF
TRBJ2-7	TRBV5-1	TRBD1	-	TGCGCCAGCAGCCTGGACAGGCACGAGCAGTACTTC	CASSLDRHEQYF
TRBJ2-4	TRBV30	TRBD2	-	TGTGCCTGGAGCCCGTTCGGGACGGGGGGAAACATTCAGTACTTC	CAWSPFGTGGNIQYF
TRBJ1-1	TRBV18	TRBD1	-	TGTGCCAGCTCCTCGACAGGGGGCTCGAACACTGAAGCTTTCTTT	CASSSTGGSNTEAFF
TRBJ2-5	TRBV9	TRBD2	-	TGTGCCAGCAGCCCCGGGACTAGCGGCCCGGAGACCCAGTACTTC	CASSPGTSGPETQYF
TRBJ2-5	TRBV19	-	-	TGTGCCAGTAGTCCGAAGCGGCTAGAAGAGACCCAGTACTTC	CASSPKRLEETQYF
TRBJ1-5	TRBV15	TRBD1	-	TGTGCCACCAGCAGAGGTTGGACAGGGGAGAATCAGCCCCAGCATTTT	CATSRGWTGENQPQHF
TRBJ2-5	TRBV28	TRBD2	-	TGTGCCAGCAACCCCGGGGGGGAAGGGCAGGAGACCCAGTACTTC	CASNPGGEGQETQYF